What follows describes a single T cell receptor (beta chain). No antigen is known for it. The data are from a study of memory CD4+ T cells and cytomegalovirus serostatus. Losses at the gene ends were 2 bases for V and 7 bases for J; bases not matched to a gene: 0. The CDR3 is made up of 13 amino acids. Germline V gene lookup returns CDR1 KGHSH and CDR2 LQKENI. Under the authors' procedure: Out-of-frame sequences were removed, leaving 2 million to 2.5 million distinct TCRbeta sequences. Profiled with immunoSEQ multiplex PCR; TCRdb holds only in-frame clones, not every one. The V and J calls and the clone size are those of that table, but D and trimming were determined from the DNA. The sample carries 45,000 to 60,000 clones, around 82% recorded once. Single viable CD3+CD4+CD8-CD45RO+ cells were sorted as the memory CD4+ T cells. Study-wide points: About 40% of the roughly 160 known CMV-associated TCRbeta sequences appeared in CD4+ memory. Suggested: most of the CMV-linked TCR signature lies in CD4+ memory cells.

This receptor was obtained from an adult in good health and CMV-seronegative. Input material: memory CD4+ T cells from blood. The gene calls are TRBV18 and TRBJ2-4; 9 bases are shared with TRBD1. The CDR3 region is CASSPGTGNIQYF. CDR3 nucleotide sequence: TGTGCCAGCTCACCAGGGACAGGGAACATTCAGTACTTC.